The sequence of this T cell receptor (beta chain) was determined in a study of Tregs in tolerant kidney transplant recipients (dated by TCRdb to the late 2010s). Broadly, across the study: The transplants used related donors along with nonmyeloablative bone marrow transplantation, and in the human trials mixed chimerism was transient. The study applied TCRbeta sequencing to find donor-specific regulatory T cells before combined kidney and bone marrow transplantation and then followed those same cells after transplant. Results and caveats for the whole study, not just this receptor: PCR primers changed over time for some patients, so nucleotide-level comparison across those patients' samples was not possible. The study was constrained by small patient numbers, and validation of the findings is required in larger populations and under other immunosuppression protocols. Expanding Tregs with activated donor B cells appeared to identify the most biologically relevant and donor-specific TCRbeta repertoire. Although technical replication error seemed to be minimal, the question of biological reproducibility was not addressed directly. Donor-specific Treg expansion exceeded global Treg expansion in tolerant patients, suggesting antigen-driven rather than nonspecific expansion.

For TCRbeta CDR3 sequencing, genomic DNA was extracted from sorted cells using the QIAGEN DNeasy Blood and Tissue Kit. Through immunoSEQ, high-throughput TCRbeta CDR3 sequencing was done commercially, including PCR amplification with internal controls and bias correction. On the study's bioinformatics: A unique productive TCRbeta sequence was defined by the CDR3 nucleotide sequence when primers matched, and otherwise by the CDR3 amino acid sequence together with the Vbeta and Jbeta genes. To correct sorting error, sequences shared between sorted populations at a frequency ratio of 2:1 or less were removed; the rest were assigned to the higher population. Sequences were defined as donor-reactive when expanded at least 5-fold in CFSE-low cells versus unstimulated cells and present at a frequency of at least 0.01% in CFSE-low cells. Jensen-Shannon divergence, calculated on the top 100 TCRbeta sequences ranked by frequency, was used to quantify repertoire divergence. When a sample had multiple sequencing runs, each run was corrected for sorting error separately and the runs were then pooled. TCRdb mirrors the immuneACCESS table, restricted to in-frame sequences. Some clones are absent from its copies; in checked studies, under half trace to an unresolved V gene, and the reason for the others is unknown. That table furnishes V, J and clone size, whereas the DNA furnished D and trimming. The sample includes roughly 99,000 clones, with under 95% observed a single time. About 0.45% of the sample is taken by the ten largest.

The time point label here, explained by the study, means: blood sample drawn before combined kidney and bone marrow transplant. Thawed PBMCs were FACS-sorted into unstimulated Tregs (CD4+CD25+CD127-), CD4+ non-Tregs (CD4+CD25-), CD4 cells and CD8 cells. The patients were a few recipients of combined kidney and bone marrow transplants from the ITN036ST trial, and samples were available only for these trial subjects. Healthy control blood was separated into PBMCs by Ficoll density gradient and cryopreserved, and patient PBMCs were collected both before and after transplant. In the case of this clone: Its target antigen remains unknown. Base qualities are missing; no much larger clone stands one base away.

Sequenced material: CD4+ T cells from blood, taken before the transplant. The sequence derives from a human donor who received a combined kidney and bone marrow transplant.

The CDR3: CASSRPQGTEQFF. The DNA sequence is given as TGCGCCAGCAGCCGGCCCCAGGGGACTGAGCAGTTCTTC. The rearranged chain carries TRBV4-3 and TRBJ2-1, and possibly TRBD1, on 6 matching bases. Measured from the cysteine to the phenylalanine, the CDR3 is 13 residues long. Only the CDR3 DNA is retained, 39 bases long and in frame from the first base. CDR1 and CDR2 (LGHNA, YSLEER) derive from the germline V gene. The V and J ends are trimmed by 4 bases and 9 bases, leaving 13 bases between them.